This T cell receptor (beta chain) was profiled in a study of naive CD8 T cells in extremely preterm neonates. General study results and limits: Compared with older groups, preterm CDR3s were shorter, with fewer N additions and less trimming.

A remark on this clone: No antigen is known for it.

Preterm samples came from extremely preterm deliveries at about 22-28 weeks. Method: immunoSEQ multiplex PCR; TCRdb's copy keeps in-frame clones and lacks some. The table records 21,000 or so clones, about nine tenths of them present only once. This TCR came from a boy who was born preterm. The sample comprised naive CD8+ T cells from cord blood.

This chain's CDR3 is CASSRRAKNIQYF. CDR3 in DNA: TGTGCCAGTAGTAGGAGGGCCAAAAACATTCAGTACTTC. The chain carries TRBV19 and TRBJ2-4, with D possibly being TRBD2 (5 bases). The CDR3 runs to 13 residues. Germline CDR1 LNHDA, CDR2 SQIVND (reference sequence). V lost 4 bases to trimming and J lost 1 base, with 5 bases between them.